These 3 T cell receptor beta chains originate from one sample sequenced in a study of cytomegalovirus exposure and HLA in healthy donors. With 60 Vbeta and 13 Jbeta primers, the PCR was carried out. Some clones are missing from TCRdb's copy, which holds only in-frame ones; the method was immunoSEQ multiplex PCR. This table holds around 220,000 clones, 75% to 85% found once. Material for sequencing was PBMCs. Source of these receptors: a girl aged 10 to 17 in good health and CMV-seronegative.

The chain has TRBV5-1 and TRBJ2-5; 10 bases fit TRBD2. V lost 4 bases, J lost 5 bases, and 5 bases stayed unmatched. The CDR3 covers 14 residues. Germline CDR1 reads SGHRS; CDR2 reads YFSETQ. As DNA, the CDR3 is TGCGCCAGCAGCCAAGGGACTAGCGTGGAGACCCAGTACTTC. Translated: CASSQGTSVETQYF.

The chain links TRBV5-1 to TRBJ2-2, with 9 nucleotides matching TRBD2. Looked up from germline, CDR1 is SGHRS and CDR2 is YFSETQ. Losses at the gene ends were 2 bases for V and 3 bases for J; bases not matched to a gene: 14. CDR3 length equals 19 residues. This CDR3 is CASSFGRLAGRGDTGELFF. The CDR3, as DNA: TGCGCCAGCAGCTTCGGGCGGCTAGCGGGACGCGGGGACACCGGGGAGCTGTTTTTT.

About this clone: One end of the junction fails to match germline, which may point to a read error. Other DNA variants within this sample encode the same CDR3. This chain uses TRBV10-3 with TRBJ1-5; weak D call: TRBD1 (5 bases). This CDR3 contains 12 residues. Germline V gives CDR1 ENHRY, CDR2 SYGVKD. The CDR3 spells CAIRGEDQPQHF. The CDR3 region has the DNA TGTGCCATCAGGGGGGAGGATCAGCCCCAGCATTTC.